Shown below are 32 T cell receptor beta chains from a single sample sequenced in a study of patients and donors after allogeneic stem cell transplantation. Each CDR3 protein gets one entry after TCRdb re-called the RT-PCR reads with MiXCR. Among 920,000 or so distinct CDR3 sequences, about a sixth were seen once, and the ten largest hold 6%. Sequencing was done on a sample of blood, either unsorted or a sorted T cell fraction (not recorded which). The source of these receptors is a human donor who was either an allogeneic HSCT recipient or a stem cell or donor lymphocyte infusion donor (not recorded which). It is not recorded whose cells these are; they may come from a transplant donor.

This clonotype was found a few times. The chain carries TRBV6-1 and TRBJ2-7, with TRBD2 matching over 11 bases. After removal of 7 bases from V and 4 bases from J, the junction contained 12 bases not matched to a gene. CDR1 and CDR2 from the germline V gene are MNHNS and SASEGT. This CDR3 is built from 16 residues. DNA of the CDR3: TGTGCCAGCACCTATAGCGGGGGGGCGGCTCGGTACGAGCAGTACTTC. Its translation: CASTYSGGAARYEQYF.

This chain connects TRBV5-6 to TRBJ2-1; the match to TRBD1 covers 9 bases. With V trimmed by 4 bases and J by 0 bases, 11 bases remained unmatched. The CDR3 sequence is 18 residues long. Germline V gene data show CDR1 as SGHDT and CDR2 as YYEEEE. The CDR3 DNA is TGTGCCAGCAGCGTCCGGGACAGGGCCGATATCTCCTACAATGAGCAGTTCTTC. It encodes CASSVRDRADISYNEQFF. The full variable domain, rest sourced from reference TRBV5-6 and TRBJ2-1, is DAGVTQSPTHLIKTRGQQVTLRCSPKSGHDTVSWYQQALGQGPQFIFQYYEEEERQRGNFPDRFSGHQFPNYSSELNVNALLLGDSALYLCASSVRDRADISYNEQFFGPGTRLTVL.

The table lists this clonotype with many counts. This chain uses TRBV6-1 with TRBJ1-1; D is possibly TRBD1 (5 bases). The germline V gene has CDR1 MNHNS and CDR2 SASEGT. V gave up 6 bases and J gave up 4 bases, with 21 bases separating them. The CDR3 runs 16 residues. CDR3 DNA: TGTGCCAGCAGGAAAACGTCCGGGGCCCGGGGCACTGAAGCTTTCTTT. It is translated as CASRKTSGARGTEAFF.

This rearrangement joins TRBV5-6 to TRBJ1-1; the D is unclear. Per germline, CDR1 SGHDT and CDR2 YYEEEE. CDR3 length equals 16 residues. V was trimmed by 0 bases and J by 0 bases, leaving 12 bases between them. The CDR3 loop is CASSLASSSMNTEAFF. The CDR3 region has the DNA TGTGCCAGCAGCTTGGCCAGTTCCAGTATGAACACTGAAGCTTTCTTT.

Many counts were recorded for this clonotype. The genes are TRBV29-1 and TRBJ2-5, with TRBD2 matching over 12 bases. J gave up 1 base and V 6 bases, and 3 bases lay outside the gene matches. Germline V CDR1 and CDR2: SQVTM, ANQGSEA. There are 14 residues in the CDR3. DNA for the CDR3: TGCAGCGTCGGGACTAGCGGGCTCCAAGAGACCCAGTACTTC. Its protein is CSVGTSGLQETQYF.

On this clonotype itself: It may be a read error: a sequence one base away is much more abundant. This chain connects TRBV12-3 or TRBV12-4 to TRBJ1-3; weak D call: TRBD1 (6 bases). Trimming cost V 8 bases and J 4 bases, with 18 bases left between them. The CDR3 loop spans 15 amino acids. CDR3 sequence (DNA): TGTGCCAGCGGTGAAAGACAGGTCGGCGGAAACACCATATATTTT. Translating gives CASGERQVGGNTIYF.

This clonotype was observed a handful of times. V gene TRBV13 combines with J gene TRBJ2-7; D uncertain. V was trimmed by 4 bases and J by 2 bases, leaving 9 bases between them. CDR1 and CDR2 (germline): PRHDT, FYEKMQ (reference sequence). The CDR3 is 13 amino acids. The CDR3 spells CASSSTLTYEQYF. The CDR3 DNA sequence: TGTGCCAGCAGCTCGACTCTAACCTACGAGCAGTACTTC.

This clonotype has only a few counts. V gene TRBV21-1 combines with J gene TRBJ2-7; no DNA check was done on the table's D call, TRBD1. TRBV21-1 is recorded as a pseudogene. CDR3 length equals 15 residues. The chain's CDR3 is CASSPPPNHSYEQYF. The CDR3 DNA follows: TGTGCCAGCAGCCCACCCCCTAACCATTCCTACGAGCAGTACTTC.

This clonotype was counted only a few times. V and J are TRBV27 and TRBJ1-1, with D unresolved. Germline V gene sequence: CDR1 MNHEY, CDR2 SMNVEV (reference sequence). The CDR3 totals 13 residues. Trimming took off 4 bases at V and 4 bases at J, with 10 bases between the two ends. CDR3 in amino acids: CASSYGVVTEAFF. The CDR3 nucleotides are TGTGCCAGCAGTTATGGGGTTGTCACTGAAGCTTTCTTT.

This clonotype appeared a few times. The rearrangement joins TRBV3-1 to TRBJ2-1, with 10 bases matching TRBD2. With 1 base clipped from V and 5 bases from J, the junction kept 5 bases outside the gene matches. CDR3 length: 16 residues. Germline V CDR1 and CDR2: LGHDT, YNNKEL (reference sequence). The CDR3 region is CASSQVSLAGDNEQFF. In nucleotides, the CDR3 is TGTGCCAGCAGCCAAGTGTCCCTAGCGGGGGACAATGAGCAGTTCTTC.

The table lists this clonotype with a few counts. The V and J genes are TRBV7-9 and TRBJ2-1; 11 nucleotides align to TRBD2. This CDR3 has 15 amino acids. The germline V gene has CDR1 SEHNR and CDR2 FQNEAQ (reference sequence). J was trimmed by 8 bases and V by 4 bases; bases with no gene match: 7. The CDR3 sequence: CASSSGLADGYEQFF. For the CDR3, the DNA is TGTGCCAGCAGCTCGGGACTAGCGGATGGTTATGAGCAGTTCTTC.

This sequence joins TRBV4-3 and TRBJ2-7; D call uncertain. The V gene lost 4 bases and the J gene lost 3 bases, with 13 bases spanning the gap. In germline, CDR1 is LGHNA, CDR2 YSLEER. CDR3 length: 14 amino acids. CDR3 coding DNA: TGCGCCAGCAGCCCGGCGTTGGTGGGCTACGAGCAGTACTTC. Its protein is CASSPALVGYEQYF.

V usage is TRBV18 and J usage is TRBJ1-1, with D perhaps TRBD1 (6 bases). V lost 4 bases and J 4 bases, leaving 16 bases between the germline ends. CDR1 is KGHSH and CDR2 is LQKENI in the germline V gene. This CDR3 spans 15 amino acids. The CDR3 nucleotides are TGTGCCAGCTCACAACTCCAGGGGCTTAGCACTGAAGCTTTCTTT. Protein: CASSQLQGLSTEAFF. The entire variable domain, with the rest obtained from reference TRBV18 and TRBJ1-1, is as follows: NAGVMQNPRHLVRRRGQEARLRCSPMKGHSHVYWYRQLPEEGLKFMVYLQKENIIDESGMPKERFSAEFPKEGPSILRIQQVVRGDSAAYFCASSQLQGLSTEAFFGQGTRLTVV.

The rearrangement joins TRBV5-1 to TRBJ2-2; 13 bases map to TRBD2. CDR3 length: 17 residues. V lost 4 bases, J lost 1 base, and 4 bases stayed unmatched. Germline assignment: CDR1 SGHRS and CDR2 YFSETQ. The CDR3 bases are TGCGCCAGCAGCCGACTAGCGGGGGGCCAGAACACCGGGGAGCTGTTTTTT. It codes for CASSRLAGGQNTGELFF. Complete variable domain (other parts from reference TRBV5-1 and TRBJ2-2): KAGVTQTPRYLIKTRGQQVTLSCSPISGHRSVSWYQQTPGQGLQFLFEYFSETQRNKGNFPGRFSGRQFSNSRSEMNVSTLELGDSALYLCASSRLAGGQNTGELFFGEGSRLTVL.

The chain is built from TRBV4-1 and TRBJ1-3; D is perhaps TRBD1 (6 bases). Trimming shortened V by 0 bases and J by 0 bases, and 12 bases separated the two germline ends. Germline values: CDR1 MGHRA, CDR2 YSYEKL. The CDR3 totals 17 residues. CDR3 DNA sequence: TGCGCCAGCAGCCAAGATTTCGGACAGTACTCTGGAAACACCATATATTTT. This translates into CASSQDFGQYSGNTIYF.

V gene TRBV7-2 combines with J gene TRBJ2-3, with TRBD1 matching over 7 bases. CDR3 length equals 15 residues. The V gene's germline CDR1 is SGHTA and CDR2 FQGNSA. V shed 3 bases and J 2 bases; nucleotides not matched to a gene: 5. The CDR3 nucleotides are TGTGCCAGCAGCTTTTTCGAGGGGGCCACAGATACGCAGTATTTT. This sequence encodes CASSFFEGATDTQYF.

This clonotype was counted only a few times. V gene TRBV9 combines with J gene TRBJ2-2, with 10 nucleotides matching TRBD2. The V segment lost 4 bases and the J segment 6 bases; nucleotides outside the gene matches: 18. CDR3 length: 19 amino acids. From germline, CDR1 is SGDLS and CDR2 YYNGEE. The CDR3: CASSPRDSGGSKVSGELFF. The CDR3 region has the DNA TGTGCCAGCAGCCCCCGTGATAGCGGGGGGTCCAAGGTATCCGGGGAGCTGTTTTTT.

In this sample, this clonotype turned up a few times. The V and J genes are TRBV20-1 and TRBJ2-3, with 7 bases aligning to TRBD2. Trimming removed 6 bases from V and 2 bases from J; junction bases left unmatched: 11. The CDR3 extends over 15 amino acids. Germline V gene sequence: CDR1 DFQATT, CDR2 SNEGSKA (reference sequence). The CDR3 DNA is TGCAGTGCCCCAATCGGACTAGAGTTCACAGATACGCAGTATTTT. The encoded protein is CSAPIGLEFTDTQYF.

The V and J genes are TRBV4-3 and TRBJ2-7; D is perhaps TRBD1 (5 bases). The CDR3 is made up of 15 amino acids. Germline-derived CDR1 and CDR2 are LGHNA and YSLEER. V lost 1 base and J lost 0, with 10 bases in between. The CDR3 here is CASSQAWGLSYEQYF. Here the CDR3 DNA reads TGCGCCAGCAGCCAAGCGTGGGGCCTCTCCTACGAGCAGTACTTC.

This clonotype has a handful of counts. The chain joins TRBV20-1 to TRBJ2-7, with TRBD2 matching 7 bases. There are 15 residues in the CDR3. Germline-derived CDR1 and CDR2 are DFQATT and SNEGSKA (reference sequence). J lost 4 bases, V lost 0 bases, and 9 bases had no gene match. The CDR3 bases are TGCAGTGCTAGAGATCGGGGGAGGGGAACGTACGAGCAGTACTTC. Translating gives CSARDRGRGTYEQYF.

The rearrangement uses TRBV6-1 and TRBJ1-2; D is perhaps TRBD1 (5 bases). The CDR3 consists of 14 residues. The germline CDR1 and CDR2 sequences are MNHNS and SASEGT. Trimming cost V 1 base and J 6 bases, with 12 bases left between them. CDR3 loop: CASSEEWSGHGYTF. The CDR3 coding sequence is TGTGCCAGCAGTGAAGAATGGTCGGGGCATGGCTACACCTTC.

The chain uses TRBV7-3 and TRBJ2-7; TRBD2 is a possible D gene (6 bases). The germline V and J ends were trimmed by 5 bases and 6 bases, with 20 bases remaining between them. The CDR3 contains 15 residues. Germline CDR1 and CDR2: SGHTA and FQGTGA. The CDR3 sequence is CASSLMGGGAGEQYF. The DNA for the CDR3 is TGTGCCAGCAGCCTTATGGGAGGAGGAGCAGGCGAGCAGTACTTC.

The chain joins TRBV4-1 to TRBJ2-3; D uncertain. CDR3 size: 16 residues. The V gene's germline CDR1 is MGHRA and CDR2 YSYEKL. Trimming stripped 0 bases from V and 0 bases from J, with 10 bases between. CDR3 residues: CASSQDGPPSTDTQYF. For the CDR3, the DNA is TGCGCCAGCAGCCAAGATGGGCCGCCTAGCACAGATACGCAGTATTTT.

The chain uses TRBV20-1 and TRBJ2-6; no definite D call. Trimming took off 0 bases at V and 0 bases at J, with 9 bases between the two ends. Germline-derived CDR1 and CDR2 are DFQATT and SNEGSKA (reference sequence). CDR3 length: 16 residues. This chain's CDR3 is CSARDRPSSGANVLTF. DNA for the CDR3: TGCAGTGCTAGAGATCGGCCAAGCTCTGGGGCCAACGTCCTGACTTTC.

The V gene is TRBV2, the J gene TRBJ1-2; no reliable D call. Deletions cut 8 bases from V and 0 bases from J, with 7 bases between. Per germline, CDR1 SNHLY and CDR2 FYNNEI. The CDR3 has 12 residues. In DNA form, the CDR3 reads TGTGCCAGCTGGAGAACTAACTATGGCTACACCTTC. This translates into CASWRTNYGYTF.

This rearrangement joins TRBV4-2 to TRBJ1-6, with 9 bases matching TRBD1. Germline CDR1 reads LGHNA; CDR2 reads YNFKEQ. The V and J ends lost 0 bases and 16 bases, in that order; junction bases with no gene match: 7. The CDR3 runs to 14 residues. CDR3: CASSQDRDRAELHF. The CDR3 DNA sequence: TGTGCCAGCAGCCAAGATCGGGACAGGGCCGAACTCCACTTT.

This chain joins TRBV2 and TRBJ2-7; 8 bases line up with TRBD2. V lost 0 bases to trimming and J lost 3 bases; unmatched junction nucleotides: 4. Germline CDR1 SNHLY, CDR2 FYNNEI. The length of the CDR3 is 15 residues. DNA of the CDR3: TGTGCCAGCAGTGAAGCGGGGACTAGGGACTACGAGCAGTACTTC. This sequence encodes CASSEAGTRDYEQYF.

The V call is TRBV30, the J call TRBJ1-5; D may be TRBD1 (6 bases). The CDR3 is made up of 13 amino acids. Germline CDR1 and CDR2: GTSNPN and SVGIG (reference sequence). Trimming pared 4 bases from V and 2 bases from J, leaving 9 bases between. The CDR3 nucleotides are TGTGCCTGGAAGGGGGTAGGCAATCAGCCCCAGCATTTT. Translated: CAWKGVGNQPQHF. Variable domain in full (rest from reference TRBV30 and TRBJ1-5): SQTIHQWPATLVQPVGSPLSLECTVEGTSNPNLYWYRQAAGRGLQLLFYSVGIGQISSEVPQNLSASRPQDRQFILSSKKLLLSDSGFYLCAWKGVGNQPQHFGDGTRLSIL.

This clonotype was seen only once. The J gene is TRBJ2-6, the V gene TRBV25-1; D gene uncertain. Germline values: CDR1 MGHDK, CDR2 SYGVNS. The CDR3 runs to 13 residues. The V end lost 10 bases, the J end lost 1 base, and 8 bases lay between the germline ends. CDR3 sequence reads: CATLLSGANVLTF. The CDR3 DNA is TGTGCCACCCTATTATCTGGGGCCAACGTCCTGACTTTC.

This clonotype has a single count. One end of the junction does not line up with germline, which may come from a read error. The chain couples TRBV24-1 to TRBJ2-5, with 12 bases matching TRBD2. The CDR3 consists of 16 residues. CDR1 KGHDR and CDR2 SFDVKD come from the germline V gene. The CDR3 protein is CTTSDPTSGRSETQYF. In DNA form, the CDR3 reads TGTACCACCAGTGACCCTACTAGCGGGAGGAGTGAGACCCAGTACTTC.

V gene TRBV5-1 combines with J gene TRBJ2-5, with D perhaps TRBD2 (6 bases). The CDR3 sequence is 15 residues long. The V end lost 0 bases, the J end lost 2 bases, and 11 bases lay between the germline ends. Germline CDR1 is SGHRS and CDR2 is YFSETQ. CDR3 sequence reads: CASSLGRGTQETQYF. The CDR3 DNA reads TGCGCCAGCAGCTTGGGACGGGGGACTCAAGAGACCCAGTACTTC. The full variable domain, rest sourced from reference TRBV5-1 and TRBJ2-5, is KAGVTQTPRYLIKTRGQQVTLSCSPISGHRSVSWYQQTPGQGLQFLFEYFSETQRNKGNFPGRFSGRQFSNSRSEMNVSTLELGDSALYLCASSLGRGTQETQYFGPGTRLLVL.

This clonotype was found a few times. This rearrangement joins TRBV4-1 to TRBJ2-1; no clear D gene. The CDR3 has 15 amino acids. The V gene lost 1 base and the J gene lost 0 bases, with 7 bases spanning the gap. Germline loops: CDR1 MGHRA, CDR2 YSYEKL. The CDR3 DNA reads TGCGCCAGCAGCCAAGCCGGCAGCTCCTACAATGAGCAGTTCTTC. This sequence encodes CASSQAGSSYNEQFF.